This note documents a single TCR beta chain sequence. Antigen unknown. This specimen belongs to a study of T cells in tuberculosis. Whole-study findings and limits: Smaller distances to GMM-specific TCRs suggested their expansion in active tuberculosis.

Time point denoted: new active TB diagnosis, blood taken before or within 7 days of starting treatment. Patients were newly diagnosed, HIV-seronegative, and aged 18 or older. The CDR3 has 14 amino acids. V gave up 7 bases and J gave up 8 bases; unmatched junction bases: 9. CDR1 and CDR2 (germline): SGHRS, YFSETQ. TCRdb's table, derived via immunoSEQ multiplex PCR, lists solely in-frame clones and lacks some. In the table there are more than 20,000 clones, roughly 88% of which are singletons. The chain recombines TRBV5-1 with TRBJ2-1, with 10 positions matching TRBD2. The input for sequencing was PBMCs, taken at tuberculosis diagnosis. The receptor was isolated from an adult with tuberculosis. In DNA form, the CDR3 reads TGCGCCAGCGGTTCTAGCGGGAGAGGTCATGAGCAGTTCTTC. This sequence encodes CASGSSGRGHEQFF.